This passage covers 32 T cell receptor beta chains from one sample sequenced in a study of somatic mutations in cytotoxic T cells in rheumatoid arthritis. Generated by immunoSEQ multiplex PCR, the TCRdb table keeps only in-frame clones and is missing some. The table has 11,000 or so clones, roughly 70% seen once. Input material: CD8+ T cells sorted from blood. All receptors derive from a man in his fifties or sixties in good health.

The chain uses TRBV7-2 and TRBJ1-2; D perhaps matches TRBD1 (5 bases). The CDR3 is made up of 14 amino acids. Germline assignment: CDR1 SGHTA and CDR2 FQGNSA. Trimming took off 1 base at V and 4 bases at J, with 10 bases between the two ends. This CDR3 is CASSLGRDGYGYTF. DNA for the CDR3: TGTGCCAGCAGCTTAGGCAGGGACGGCTATGGCTACACCTTC.

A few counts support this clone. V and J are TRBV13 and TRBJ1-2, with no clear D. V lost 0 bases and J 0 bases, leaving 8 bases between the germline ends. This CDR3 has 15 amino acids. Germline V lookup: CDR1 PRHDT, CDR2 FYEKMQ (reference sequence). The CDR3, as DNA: TGTGCCAGCAGCTTAGGCGGCCGACCTAACTATGGCTACACCTTC. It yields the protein CASSLGGRPNYGYTF. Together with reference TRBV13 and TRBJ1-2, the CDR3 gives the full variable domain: AAGVIQSPRHLIKEKRETATLKCYPIPRHDTVYWYQQGPGQDPQFLISFYEKMQSDKGSIPDRFSAQQFSDYHSELNMSSLELGDSALYFCASSLGGRPNYGYTFGSGTRLTVV.

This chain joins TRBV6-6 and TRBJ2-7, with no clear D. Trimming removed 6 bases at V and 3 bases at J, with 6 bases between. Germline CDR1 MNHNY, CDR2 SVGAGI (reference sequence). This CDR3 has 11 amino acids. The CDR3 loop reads CASSPSYEQYF. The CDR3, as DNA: TGTGCCAGCAGCCCCAGCTACGAGCAGTACTTC.

CDR3 nucleotide sequence: TGTGCCAGCAGCTTAGTGGGACAGGTGAATCCCGAGCAGTACTTC. Amino acid sequence: CASSLVGQVNPEQYF. This rearrangement joins TRBV7-9 to TRBJ2-7; 8 nucleotides match TRBD1. In germline, CDR1 is SEHNR, CDR2 FQNEAQ (reference sequence). V shed 1 base and J 6 bases; nucleotides not matched to a gene: 8. The CDR3 runs 15 residues.

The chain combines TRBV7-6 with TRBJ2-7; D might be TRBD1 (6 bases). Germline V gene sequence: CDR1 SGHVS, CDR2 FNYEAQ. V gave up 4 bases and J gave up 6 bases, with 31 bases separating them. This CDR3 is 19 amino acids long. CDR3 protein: CASSSYLRGGSLGYSEQYF. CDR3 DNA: TGTGCCAGCAGCTCATATTTGCGAGGGGGAAGCCTAGGATATAGCGAGCAGTACTTC.

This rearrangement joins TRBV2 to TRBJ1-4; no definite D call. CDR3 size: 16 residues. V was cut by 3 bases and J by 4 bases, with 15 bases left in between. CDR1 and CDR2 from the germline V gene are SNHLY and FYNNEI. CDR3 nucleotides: TGTGCCAGCAGTGATTTGCCAAGTTCAGATAATGAAAAACTGTTTTTT. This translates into CASSDLPSSDNEKLFF.

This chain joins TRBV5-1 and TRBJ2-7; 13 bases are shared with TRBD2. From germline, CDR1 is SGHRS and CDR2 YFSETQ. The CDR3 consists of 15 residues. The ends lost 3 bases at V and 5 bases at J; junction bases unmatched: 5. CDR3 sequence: CASSSGLAGVDEQYF. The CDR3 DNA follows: TGCGCCAGCAGCTCCGGACTAGCGGGGGTGGACGAGCAGTACTTC.

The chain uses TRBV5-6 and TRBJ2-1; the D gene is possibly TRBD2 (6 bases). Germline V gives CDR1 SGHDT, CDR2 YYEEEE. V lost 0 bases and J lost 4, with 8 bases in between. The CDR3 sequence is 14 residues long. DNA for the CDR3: TGTGCCAGCAGCTTGGGACTAGAGTACAATGAGCAGTTCTTC. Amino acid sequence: CASSLGLEYNEQFF.

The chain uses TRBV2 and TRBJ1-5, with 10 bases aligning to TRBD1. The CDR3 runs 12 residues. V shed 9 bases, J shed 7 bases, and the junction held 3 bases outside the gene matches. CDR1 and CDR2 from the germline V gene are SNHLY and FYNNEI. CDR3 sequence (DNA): TGTGCCAGTGGGACAGGGGACCAGCCCCAGCATTTT. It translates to CASGTGDQPQHF.

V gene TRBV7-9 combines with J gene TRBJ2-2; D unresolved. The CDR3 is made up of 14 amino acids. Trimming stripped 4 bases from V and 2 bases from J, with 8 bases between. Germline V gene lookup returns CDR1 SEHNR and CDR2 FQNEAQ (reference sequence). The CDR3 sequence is CASSSTFNTGELFF. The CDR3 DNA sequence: TGTGCCAGCAGCTCGACCTTTAACACCGGGGAGCTGTTTTTT.

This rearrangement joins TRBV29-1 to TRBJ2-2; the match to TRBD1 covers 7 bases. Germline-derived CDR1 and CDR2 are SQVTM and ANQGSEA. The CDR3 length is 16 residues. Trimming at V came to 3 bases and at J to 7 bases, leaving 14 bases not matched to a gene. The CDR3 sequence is CSVEIVSGGSIGELFF. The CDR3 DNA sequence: TGCAGCGTTGAGATCGTGTCAGGGGGATCCATCGGGGAGCTGTTTTTT.

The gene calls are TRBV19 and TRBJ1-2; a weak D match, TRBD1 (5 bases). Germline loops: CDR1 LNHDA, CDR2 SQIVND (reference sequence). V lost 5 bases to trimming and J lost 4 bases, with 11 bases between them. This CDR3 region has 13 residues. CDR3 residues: CASSWGLLYGYTF. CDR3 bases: TGTGCCAGTAGTTGGGGACTTCTCTATGGCTACACCTTC.

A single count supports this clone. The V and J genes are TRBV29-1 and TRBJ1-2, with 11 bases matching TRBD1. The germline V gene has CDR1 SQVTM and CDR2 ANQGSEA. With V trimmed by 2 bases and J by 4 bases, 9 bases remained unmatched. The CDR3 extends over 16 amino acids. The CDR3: CSVEIGQGALGYGYTF. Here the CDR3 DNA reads TGCAGCGTTGAAATAGGACAGGGGGCGCTGGGCTATGGCTACACCTTC.

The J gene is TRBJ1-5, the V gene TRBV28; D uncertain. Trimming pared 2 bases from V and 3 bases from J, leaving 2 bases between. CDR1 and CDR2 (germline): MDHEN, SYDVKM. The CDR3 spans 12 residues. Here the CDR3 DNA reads TGTGCCAGCAGTTTACCCAATCAGCCCCAGCATTTT. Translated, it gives CASSLPNQPQHF.

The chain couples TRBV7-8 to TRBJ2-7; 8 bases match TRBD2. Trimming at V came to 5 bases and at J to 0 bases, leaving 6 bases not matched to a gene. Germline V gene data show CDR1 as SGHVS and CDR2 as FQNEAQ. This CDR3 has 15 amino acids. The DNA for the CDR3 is TGTGCCAGCAGCGCGGGGGGCGGGGCCTCCTACGAGCAGTACTTC. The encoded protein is CASSAGGGASYEQYF. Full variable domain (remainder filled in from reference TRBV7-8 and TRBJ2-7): GAGVSQSPRYKVAKRGQDVALRCDPISGHVSLFWYQQALGQGPEFLTYFQNEAQLDKSGLPSDRFFAERPEGSVSTLKIQRTQQEDSAVYLCASSAGGGASYEQYFGPGTRLTVT.

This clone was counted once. The CDR3 sequence is CASRPTSASTGELFF. In DNA, the CDR3 is TGTGCCAGCAGGCCCACTAGCGCGAGCACCGGGGAGCTGTTTTTT. V and J are TRBV5-4 and TRBJ2-2; 7 bases are shared with TRBD2. CDR1 is SGHNT, CDR2 YYREEE, per germline (reference sequence). Trimming removed 5 bases from V and 4 bases from J; junction bases left unmatched: 8. This CDR3 is 15 amino acids long.

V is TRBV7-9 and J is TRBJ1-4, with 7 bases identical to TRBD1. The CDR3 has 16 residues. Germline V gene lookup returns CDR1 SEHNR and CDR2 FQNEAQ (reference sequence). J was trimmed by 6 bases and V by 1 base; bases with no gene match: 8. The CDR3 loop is CASSLGSAGGYEKLFF. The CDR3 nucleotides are TGTGCCAGCAGCTTAGGTTCGGCAGGGGGTTATGAAAAACTGTTTTTT.

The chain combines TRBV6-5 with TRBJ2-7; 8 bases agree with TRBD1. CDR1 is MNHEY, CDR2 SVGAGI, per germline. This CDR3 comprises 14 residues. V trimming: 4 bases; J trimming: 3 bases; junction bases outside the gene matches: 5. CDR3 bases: TGTGCCAGCAGTTCGACAGGGGCTGTCTACGAGCAGTACTTC. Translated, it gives CASSSTGAVYEQYF.

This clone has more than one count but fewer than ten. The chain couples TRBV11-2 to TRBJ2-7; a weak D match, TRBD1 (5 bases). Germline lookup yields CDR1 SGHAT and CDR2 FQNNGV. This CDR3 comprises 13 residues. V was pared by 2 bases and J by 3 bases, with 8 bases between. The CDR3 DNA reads TGTGCCAGCAGCTTATTGGACAACTACGAGCAGTACTTC. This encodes CASSLLDNYEQYF.

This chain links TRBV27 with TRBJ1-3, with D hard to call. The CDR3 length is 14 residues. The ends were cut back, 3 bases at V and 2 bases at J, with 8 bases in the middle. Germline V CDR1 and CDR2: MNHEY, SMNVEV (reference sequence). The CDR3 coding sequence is TGTGCCAGCAGTTTGAGGGCGGCTGGAAACACCATATATTTT. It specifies CASSLRAAGNTIYF.

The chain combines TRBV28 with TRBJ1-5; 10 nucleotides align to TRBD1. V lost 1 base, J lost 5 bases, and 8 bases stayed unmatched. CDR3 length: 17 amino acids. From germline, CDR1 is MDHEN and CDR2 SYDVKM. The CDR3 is CASSLYRAGTGDQPQHF. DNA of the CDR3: TGTGCCAGCAGTTTATACAGAGCCGGGACAGGGGATCAGCCCCAGCATTTT.

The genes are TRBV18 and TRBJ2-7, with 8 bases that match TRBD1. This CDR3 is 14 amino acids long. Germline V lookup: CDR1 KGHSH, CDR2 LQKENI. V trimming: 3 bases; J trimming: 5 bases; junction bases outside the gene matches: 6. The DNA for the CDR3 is TGTGCCAGCTCACCTTTAGACAGGGGAAACGAGCAGTACTTC. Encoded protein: CASSPLDRGNEQYF.

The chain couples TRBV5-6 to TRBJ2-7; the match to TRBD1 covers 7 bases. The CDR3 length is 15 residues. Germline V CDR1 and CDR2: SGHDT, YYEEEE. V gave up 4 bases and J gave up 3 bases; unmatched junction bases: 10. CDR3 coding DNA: TGTGCCAGCAGCGGGGGACAGTCGAACGACTACGAGCAGTACTTC. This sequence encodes CASSGGQSNDYEQYF.

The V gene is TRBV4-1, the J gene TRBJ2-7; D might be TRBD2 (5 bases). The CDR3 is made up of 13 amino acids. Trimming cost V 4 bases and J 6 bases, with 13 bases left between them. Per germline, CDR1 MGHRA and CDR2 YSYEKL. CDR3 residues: CASSRTSFAEQYF. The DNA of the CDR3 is TGCGCCAGCAGCCGAACTAGTTTCGCCGAGCAGTACTTC.

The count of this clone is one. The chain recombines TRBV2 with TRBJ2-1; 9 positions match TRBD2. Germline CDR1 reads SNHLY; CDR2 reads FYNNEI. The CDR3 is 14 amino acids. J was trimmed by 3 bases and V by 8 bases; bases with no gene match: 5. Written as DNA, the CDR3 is TGTGCCAGCGGGATTAGCGGGGGCTACAATGAGCAGTTCTTC. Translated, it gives CASGISGGYNEQFF.

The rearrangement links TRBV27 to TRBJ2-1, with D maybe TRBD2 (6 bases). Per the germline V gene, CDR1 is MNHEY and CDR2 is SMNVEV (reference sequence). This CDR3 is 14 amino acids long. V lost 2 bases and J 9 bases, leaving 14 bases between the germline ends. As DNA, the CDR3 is TGTGCCAGCAGTTTACTCGGTTTGGAGGGTGAGCAGTTCTTC. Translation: CASSLLGLEGEQFF.

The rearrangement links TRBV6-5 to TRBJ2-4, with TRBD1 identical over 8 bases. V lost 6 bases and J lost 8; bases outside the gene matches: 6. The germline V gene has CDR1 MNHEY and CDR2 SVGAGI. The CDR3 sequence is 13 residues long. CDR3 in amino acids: CASSSGTGDIQYF. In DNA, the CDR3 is TGTGCCAGCAGCTCCGGGACAGGAGACATTCAGTACTTC.

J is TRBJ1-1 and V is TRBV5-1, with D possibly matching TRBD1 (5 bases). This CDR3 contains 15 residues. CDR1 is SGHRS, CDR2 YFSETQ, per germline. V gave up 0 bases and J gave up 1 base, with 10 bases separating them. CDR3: CASSLDWGGNTEAFF. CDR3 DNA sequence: TGCGCCAGCAGCTTGGATTGGGGGGGGAACACTGAAGCTTTCTTT. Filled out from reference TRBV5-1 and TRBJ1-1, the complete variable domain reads KAGVTQTPRYLIKTRGQQVTLSCSPISGHRSVSWYQQTPGQGLQFLFEYFSETQRNKGNFPGRFSGRQFSNSRSEMNVSTLELGDSALYLCASSLDWGGNTEAFFGQGTRLTVV.

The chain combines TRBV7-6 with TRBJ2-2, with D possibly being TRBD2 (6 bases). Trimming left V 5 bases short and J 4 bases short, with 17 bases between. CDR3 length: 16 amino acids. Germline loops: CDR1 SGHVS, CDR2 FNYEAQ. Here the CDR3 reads CASSPFGSGGTGELFF. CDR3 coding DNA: TGTGCCAGCAGCCCATTCGGGAGTGGGGGCACCGGGGAGCTGTTTTTT.

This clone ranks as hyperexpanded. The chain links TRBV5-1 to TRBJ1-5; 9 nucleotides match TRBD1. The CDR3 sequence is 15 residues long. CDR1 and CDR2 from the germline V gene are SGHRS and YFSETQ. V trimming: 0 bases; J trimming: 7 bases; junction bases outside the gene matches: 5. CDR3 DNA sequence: TGCGCCAGCAGCTTGGGGGACAGGGAAGACCAGCCCCAGCATTTT. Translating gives CASSLGDREDQPQHF.

DNA for the CDR3: TGTGCCAGCAGCGATGCTGTAGGGCCCGTCTACAATGAGCAGTTCTTC. Translated, it gives CASSDAVGPVYNEQFF. The chain is built from TRBV2 and TRBJ2-1; D uncertain. V gave up 6 bases and J gave up 3 bases, with 18 bases separating them. CDR3 length: 16 residues. The V gene's germline CDR1 is SNHLY and CDR2 FYNNEI.

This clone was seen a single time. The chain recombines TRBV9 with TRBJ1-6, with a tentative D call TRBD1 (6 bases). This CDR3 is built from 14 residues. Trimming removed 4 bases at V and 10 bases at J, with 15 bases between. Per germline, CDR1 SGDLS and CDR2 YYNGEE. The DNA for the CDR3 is TGTGCCAGCAGCACCTCAGGGGACGTATCACCCCTCCACTTT. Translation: CASSTSGDVSPLHF.